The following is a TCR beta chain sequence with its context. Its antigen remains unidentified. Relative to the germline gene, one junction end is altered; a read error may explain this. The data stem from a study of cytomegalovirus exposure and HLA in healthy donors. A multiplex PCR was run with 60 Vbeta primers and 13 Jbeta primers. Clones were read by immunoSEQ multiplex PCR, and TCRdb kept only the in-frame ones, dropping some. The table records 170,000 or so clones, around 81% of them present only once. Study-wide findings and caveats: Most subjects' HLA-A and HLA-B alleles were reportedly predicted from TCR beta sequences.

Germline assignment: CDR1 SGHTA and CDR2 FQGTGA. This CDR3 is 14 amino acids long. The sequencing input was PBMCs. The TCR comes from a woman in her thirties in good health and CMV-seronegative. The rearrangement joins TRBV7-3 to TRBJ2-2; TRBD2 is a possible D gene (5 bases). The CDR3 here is CASRFRSDIGEPFF. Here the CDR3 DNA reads TGTGCCAGCAGGTTTCGGTCCGACATCGGGGAGCCGTTTTTT.